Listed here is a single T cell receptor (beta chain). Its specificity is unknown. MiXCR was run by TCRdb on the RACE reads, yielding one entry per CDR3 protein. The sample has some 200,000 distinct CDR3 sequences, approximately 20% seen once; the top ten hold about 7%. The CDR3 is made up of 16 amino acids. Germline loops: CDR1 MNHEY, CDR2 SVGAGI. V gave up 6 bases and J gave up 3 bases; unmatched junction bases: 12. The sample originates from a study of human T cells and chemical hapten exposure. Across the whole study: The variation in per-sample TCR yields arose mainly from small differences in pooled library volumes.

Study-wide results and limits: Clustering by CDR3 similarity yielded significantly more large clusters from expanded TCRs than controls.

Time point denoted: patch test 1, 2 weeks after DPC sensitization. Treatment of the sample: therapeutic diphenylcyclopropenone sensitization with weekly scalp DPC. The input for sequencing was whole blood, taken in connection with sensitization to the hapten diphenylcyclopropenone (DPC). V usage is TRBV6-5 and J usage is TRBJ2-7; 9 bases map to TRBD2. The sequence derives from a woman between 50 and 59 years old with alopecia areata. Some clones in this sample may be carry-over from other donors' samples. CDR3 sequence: CASSRPSVSGSYEQYF. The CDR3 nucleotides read TGTGCCAGCAGCCGACCGTCGGTTAGCGGGAGCTACGAGCAGTACTTC.